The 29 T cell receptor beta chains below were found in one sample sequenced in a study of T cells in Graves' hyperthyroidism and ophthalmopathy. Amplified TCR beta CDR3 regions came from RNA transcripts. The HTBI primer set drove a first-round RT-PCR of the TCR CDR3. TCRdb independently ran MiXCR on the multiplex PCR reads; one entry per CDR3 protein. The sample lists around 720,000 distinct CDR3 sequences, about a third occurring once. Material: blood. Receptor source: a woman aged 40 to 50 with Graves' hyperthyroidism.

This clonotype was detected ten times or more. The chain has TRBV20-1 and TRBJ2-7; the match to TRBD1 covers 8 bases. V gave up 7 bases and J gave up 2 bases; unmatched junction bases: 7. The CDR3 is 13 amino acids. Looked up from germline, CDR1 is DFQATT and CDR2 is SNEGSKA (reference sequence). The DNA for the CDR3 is TGCAGTGTCCTCGGACAGGGCACCTACGAGCAGTACTTC. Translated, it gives CSVLGQGTYEQYF.

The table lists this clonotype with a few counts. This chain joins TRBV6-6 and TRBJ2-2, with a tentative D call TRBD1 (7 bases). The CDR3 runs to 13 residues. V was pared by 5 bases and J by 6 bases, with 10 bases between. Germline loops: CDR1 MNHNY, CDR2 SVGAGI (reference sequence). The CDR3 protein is CASSQGGSGELFF. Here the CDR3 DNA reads TGTGCCAGCAGTCAGGGGGGATCCGGGGAGCTGTTTTTT.

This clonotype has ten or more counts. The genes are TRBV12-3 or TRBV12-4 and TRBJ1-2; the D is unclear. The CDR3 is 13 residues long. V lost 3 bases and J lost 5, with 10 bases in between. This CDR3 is CASSFDLMYGYTF. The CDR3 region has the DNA TGTGCCAGCAGTTTCGATTTGATGTATGGCTACACCTTC.

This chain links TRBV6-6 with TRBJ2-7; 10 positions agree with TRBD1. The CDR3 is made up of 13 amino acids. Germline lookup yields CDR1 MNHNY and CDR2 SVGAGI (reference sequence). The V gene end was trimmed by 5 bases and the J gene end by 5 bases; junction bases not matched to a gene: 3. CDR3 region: CASSGQGGHEQYF. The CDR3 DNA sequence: TGTGCCAGCAGTGGACAGGGGGGGCACGAGCAGTACTTC.

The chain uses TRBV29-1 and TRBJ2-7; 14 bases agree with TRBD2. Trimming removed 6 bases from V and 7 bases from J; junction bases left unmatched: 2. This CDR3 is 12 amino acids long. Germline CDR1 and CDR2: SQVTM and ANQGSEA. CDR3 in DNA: TGCAGCGTGGGACTAGCGGGAGAGGAGCAGTACTTC. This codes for CSVGLAGEEQYF.

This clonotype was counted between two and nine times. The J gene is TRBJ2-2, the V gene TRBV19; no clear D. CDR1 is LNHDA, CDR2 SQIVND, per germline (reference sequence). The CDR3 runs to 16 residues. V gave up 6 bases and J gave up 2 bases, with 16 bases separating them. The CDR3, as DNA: TGTGCCAGTAGGTCCCCGCGTTCCCCTAACACCGGGGAGCTGTTTTTT. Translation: CASRSPRSPNTGELFF.

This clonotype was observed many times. The CDR3 nucleotides read TGTGCCAGCAGTGCCCTCTCCTACGAGCAGTACTTC. Translation: CASSALSYEQYF. The J gene is TRBJ2-7, the V gene TRBV27; no clear D gene. Germline CDR1 is MNHEY and CDR2 is SMNVEV (reference sequence). The CDR3 runs 12 residues. V gave up 5 bases and J gave up 0 bases, with 5 bases separating them.

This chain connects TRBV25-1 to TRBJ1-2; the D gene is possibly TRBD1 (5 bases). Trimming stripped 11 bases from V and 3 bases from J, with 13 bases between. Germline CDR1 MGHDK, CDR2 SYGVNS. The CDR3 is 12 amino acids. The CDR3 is CARAGKDYGYTF. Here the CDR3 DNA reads TGTGCCCGGGCAGGGAAGGACTATGGCTACACCTTC.

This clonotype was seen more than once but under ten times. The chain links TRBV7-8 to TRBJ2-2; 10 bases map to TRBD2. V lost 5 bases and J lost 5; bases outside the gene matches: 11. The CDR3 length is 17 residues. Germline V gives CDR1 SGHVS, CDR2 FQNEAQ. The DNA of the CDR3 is TGTGCCAGCAGCGAGGGGCTAGCGGGAGTACGGACCGGGGAGCTGTTTTTT. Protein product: CASSEGLAGVRTGELFF.

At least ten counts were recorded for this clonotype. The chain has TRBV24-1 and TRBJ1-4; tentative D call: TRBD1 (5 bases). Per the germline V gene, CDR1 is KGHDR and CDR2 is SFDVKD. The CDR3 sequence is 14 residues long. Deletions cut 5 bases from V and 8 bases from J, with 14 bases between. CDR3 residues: CATSGAGSFEKLFF. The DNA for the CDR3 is TGTGCCACCAGTGGGGCAGGGTCCTTCGAAAAACTGTTTTTT.

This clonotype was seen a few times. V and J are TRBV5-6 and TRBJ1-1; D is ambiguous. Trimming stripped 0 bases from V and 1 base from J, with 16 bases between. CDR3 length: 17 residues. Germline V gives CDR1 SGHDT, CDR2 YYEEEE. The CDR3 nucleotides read TGTGCCAGCAGCTTGGGTGGGGAACCTCTACAGAACACTGAAGCTTTCTTT. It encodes CASSLGGEPLQNTEAFF. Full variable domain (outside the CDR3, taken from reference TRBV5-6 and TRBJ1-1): DAGVTQSPTHLIKTRGQQVTLRCSPKSGHDTVSWYQQALGQGPQFIFQYYEEEERQRGNFPDRFSGHQFPNYSSELNVNALLLGDSALYLCASSLGGEPLQNTEAFFGQGTRLTVV.

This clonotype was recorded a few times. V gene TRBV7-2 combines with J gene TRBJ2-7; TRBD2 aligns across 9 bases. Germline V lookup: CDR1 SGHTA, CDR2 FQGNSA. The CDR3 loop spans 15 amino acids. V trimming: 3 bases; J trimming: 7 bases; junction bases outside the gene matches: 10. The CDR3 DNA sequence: TGTGCCAGCAGCTTTAGCGGGAGTGTGGGTGGGGAGCAGTACTTC. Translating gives CASSFSGSVGGEQYF. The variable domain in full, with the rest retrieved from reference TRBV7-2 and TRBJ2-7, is GAGVSQSPSNKVTEKGKDVELRCDPISGHTALYWYRQSLGQGLEFLIYFQGNSAPDKSGLPSDRFSAERTGGSVSTLTIQRTQQEDSAVYLCASSFSGSVGGEQYFGPGTRLTVT.

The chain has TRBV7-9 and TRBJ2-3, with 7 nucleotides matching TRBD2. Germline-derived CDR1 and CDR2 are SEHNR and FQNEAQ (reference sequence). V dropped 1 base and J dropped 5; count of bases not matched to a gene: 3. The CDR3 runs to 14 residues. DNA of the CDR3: TGTGCCAGCAGCTTAGGACTAGCAGAAGATACGCAGTATTTT. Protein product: CASSLGLAEDTQYF.

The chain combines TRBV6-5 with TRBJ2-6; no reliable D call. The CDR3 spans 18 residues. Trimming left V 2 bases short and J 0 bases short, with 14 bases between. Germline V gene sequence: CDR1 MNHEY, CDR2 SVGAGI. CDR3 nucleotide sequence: TGTGCCAGCAGTTACGGTGGGTTGAAAAACTCTGGGGCCAACGTCCTGACTTTC. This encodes CASSYGGLKNSGANVLTF.

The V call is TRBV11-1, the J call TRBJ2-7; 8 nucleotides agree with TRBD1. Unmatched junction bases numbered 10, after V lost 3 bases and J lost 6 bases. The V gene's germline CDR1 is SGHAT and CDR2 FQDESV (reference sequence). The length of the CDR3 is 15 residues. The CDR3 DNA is TGTGCCAGCAGCTTGATCAGGACAGGGAAGGGCGAGCAGTACTTC. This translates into CASSLIRTGKGEQYF.

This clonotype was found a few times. The CDR3 here is CEWSSSTGNYGYTF. The CDR3, as DNA: TGCGAGTGGAGCTCTAGCACAGGGAACTATGGCTACACCTTC. This chain joins TRBV20-1 and TRBJ1-2, with D perhaps TRBD1 (6 bases). In germline, CDR1 is DFQATT, CDR2 SNEGSKA (reference sequence). The CDR3 extends over 14 amino acids.

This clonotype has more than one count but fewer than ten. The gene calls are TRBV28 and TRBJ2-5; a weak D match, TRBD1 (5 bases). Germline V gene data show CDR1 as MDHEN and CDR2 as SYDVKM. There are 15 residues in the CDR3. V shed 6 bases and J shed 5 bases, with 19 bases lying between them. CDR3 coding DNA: TGTGCCAGCAGGCGCCCCCAGGGAAGGTCGGAGACCCAGTACTTC. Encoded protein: CASRRPQGRSETQYF.

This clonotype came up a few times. The CDR3 reads CASNSGTGEYYGYTF. Written as DNA, the CDR3 is TGTGCCAGCAATTCCGGGACAGGAGAATACTATGGCTACACCTTC. The chain uses TRBV6-2 or TRBV6-3 and TRBJ1-2; 8 bases line up with TRBD1. Germline V CDR1 and CDR2: MNHEY, SVGEGT. The CDR3 totals 15 residues. V trimming: 7 bases; J trimming: 3 bases; junction bases outside the gene matches: 10.

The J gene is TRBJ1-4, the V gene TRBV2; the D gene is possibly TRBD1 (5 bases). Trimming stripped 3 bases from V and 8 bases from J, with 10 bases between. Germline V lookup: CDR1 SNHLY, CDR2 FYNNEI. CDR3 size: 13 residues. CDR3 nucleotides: TGTGCCAGCAGTGAGGGGCGGGACGAAAAACTGTTTTTT. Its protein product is CASSEGRDEKLFF.

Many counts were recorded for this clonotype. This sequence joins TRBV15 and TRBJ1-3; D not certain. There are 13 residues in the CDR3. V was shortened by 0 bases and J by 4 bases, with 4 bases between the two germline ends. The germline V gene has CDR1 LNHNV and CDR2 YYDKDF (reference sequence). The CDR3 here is CATSRDRGNTIYF. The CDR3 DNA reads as TGTGCCACCAGCAGAGACCGCGGAAACACCATATATTTT.

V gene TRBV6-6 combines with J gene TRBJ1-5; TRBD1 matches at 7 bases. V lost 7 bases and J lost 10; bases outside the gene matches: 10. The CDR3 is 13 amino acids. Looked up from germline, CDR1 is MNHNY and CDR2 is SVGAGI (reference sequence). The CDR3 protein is CASIRDRAGPQHF. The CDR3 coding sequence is TGTGCCAGCATCCGCGACAGGGCCGGCCCCCAGCATTTT.

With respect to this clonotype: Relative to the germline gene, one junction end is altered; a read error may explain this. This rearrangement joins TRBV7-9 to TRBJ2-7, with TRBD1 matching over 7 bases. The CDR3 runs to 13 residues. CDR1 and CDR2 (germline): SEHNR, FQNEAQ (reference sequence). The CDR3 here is CASSFGTAYEHYF. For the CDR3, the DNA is TGTGCCAGCAGCTTCGGGACAGCCTACGAGCACTACTTC.

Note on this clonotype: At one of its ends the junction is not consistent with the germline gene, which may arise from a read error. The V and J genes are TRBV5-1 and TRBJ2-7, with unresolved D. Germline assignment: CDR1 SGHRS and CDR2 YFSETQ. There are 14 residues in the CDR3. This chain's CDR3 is CANSFSAGSYEQYF. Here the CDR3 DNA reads TGTGCCAACAGCTTCTCGGCAGGCTCCTACGAGCAGTACTTC.

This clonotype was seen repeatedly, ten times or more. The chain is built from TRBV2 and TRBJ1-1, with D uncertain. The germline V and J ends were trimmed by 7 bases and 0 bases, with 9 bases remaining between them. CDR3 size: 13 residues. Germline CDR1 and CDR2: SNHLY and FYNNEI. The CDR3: CASNAAMNTEAFF. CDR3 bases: TGTGCCAGCAATGCAGCCATGAACACTGAAGCTTTCTTT.

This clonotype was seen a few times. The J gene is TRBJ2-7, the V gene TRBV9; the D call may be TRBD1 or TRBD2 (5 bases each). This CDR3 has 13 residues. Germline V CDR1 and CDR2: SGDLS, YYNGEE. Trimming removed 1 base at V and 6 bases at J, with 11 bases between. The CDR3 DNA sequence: TGTGCCAGCAGCGTACAGAGGGGTTCCGAGCAGTACTTC. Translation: CASSVQRGSEQYF. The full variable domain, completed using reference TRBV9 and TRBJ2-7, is DSGVTQTPKHLITATGQRVTLRCSPRSGDLSVYWYQQSLDQGLQFLIQYYNGEERAKGNILERFSAQQFPDLHSELNLSSLELGDSALYFCASSVQRGSEQYFGPGTRLTVT.

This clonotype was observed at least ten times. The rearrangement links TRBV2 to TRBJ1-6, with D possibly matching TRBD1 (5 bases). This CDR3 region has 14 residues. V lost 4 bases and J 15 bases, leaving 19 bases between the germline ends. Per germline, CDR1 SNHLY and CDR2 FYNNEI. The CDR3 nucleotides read TGTGCCAGCAGTGCACCGGGGAAAACTCAGGGCCTCCACTTT. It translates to CASSAPGKTQGLHF.

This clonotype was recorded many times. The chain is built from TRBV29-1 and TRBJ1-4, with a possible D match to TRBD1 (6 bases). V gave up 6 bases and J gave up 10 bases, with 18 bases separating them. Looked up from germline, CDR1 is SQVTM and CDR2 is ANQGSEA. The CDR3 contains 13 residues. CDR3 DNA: TGCAGCGTCTCCCAGGGGAGTCGGGGAAAACTGTTTTTT. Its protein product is CSVSQGSRGKLFF. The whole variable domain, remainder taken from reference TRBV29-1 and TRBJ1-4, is SAVISQKPSRDICQRGTSLTIQCQVDSQVTMMFWYRQQPGQSLTLIATANQGSEATYESGFVIDKFPISRPNLTFSTLTVSNMSPEDSSIYLCSVSQGSRGKLFFGSGTQLSVL.

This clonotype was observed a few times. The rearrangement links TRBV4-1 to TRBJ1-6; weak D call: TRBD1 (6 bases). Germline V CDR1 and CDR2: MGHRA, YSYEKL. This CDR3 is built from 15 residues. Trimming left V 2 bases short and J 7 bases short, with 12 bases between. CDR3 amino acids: CASSQKEGGNSPLHF. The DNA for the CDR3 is TGCGCCAGCAGCCAAAAAGAGGGGGGAAATTCACCCCTCCACTTT.

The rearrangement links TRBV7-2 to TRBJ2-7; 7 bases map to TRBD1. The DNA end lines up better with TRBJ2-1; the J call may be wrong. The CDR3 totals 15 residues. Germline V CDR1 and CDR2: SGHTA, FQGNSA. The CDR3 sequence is CASSQTGNSYNEQFF. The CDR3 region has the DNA TGTGCCAGCAGCCAGACAGGGAACTCCTACAATGAGCAGTTCTTC.